The text below deals with one T cell receptor beta chain. The data were taken from a study of blood T cell repertoires in COVID-19. The CDR3 has 14 residues. V lost 0 bases to trimming and J lost 6 bases, with 9 bases between them. CDR1 and CDR2 (germline): SEHNR, FQNEAQ (reference sequence). The assay was immunoSEQ multiplex PCR, and TCRdb's table has in-frame clones only and misses some. Counted here are hundreds of thousands of clones, over 75% occurring once; the ten biggest clones make up around 1.1%. The source material was PBMCs or T cells enriched from blood (not recorded which). This TCR came from a man younger than 45 who had recovered from COVID-19. J is TRBJ2-4 and V is TRBV7-9, with unresolved D. CDR3 DNA sequence: TGTGCCAGCAGCTTAGCTTCGGCAGGAAACATTCAGTACTTC. It codes for CASSLASAGNIQYF.